These 6 T cell receptor beta chains were all obtained from the same sample, sequenced in a study of beta chain features in type 1 diabetes. Study observations and caveats: TCRB CDR3s were moderately but significantly shorter in Type 1 diabetes patients in all four CD4+ subsets.

Reverse transcription of all isolated RNA meant that expressed TCRB transcripts were sequenced. Profiled with immunoSEQ multiplex PCR; TCRdb holds only in-frame clones, not every one. The profile shows some 120,000 clones, 17% of them singletons. Their antigen targets remain unknown. Sample: central memory CD4+ T cells from blood. These receptors all come from a young man with type 1 diabetes.

This rearrangement joins TRBV7-9 to TRBJ2-7; possibly TRBD2 for D (6 bases). Germline values: CDR1 SEHNR, CDR2 FQNEAQ (reference sequence). The V gene lost 3 bases and the J gene lost 5 bases, with 14 bases spanning the gap. This CDR3 has 14 amino acids. The CDR3 protein is CASSLTRRRDEQYF. In nucleotides, the CDR3 is TGTGCCAGCAGCTTGACGAGAAGGAGGGACGAGCAGTACTTC.

The chain recombines TRBV4-2 with TRBJ2-1, with 7 bases aligning to TRBD2. From germline, CDR1 is LGHNA and CDR2 YNFKEQ. Losses at the gene ends were 0 bases for V and 8 bases for J; bases not matched to a gene: 10. This CDR3 has 16 residues. In nucleotides, the CDR3 is TGTGCCAGCAGCCAAGATCTGAGAGGTCGGGGGGATGAGCAGTTCTTC. This codes for CASSQDLRGRGDEQFF.

The chain couples TRBV30 to TRBJ2-2; the match to TRBD2 covers 14 bases. V was clipped by 8 bases and J by 7 bases; unmatched bases: 3. Germline CDR1 is GTSNPN and CDR2 is SVGIG (reference sequence). The CDR3 sequence is 13 residues long. CDR3 region: CAGTSGSGGELFF. CDR3 in DNA: TGTGCCGGGACTAGCGGGAGTGGCGGGGAGCTGTTTTTT.

This clone was counted only a few times. This sequence joins TRBV2 and TRBJ2-2; possible D gene TRBD2, 6 bases. Germline assignment: CDR1 SNHLY and CDR2 FYNNEI. The CDR3 extends over 14 amino acids. Trimming pared 6 bases from V and 1 base from J, leaving 9 bases between. The CDR3 region is CASSPGLNTGELFF. The CDR3, as DNA: TGTGCCAGCAGCCCGGGACTGAACACCGGGGAGCTGTTTTTT.

This clone was observed a few times. CDR3 nucleotide sequence: TGTGCCAGCAGCCAGACAAGGAGAATCTACAATGAGCAGTTCTTC. This sequence encodes CASSQTRRIYNEQFF. The rearrangement links TRBV7-2 to TRBJ2-1, with D hard to call. CDR3 length: 15 residues. CDR1 and CDR2 (germline): SGHTA, FQGNSA. Trimming pared 5 bases from V and 3 bases from J, leaving 14 bases between.

This clone was picked up a small number of times. The chain is built from TRBV9 and TRBJ2-3; D is uncertain. Germline V gene sequence: CDR1 SGDLS, CDR2 YYNGEE. V lost 0 bases, J lost 3 bases, and 11 bases lay in between. CDR3 length: 15 residues. The CDR3 nucleotides are TGTGCCAGCAGCGTAGGGGCAGCTCAGACAGATACGCAGTATTTT. Protein: CASSVGAAQTDTQYF.